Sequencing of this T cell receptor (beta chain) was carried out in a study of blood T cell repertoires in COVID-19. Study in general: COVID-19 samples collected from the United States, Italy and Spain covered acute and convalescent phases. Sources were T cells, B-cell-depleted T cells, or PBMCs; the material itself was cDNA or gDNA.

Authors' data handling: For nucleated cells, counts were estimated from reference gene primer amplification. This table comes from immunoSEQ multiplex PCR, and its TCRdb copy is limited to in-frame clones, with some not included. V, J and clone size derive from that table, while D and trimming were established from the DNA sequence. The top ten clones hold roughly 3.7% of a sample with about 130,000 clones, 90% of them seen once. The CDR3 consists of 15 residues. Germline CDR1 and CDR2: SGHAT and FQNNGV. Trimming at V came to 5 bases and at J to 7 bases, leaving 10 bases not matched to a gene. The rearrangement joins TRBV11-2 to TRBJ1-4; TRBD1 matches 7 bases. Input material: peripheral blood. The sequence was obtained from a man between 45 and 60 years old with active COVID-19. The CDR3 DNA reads TGTGCCAGCAGCCAGAACAGGGGAGTAGGTGAAAAACTGTTTTTT. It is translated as CASSQNRGVGEKLFF.